The 22 T cell receptor beta chains in this list originate from one sample, sequenced in a study of T cells after yellow fever vaccination. TCRdb passed the 5' RACE reads through MiXCR, listing each CDR3 protein once. There are nearly 350,000 distinct CDR3 sequences in the sample; roughly 8% occur only once, and around 17% lies in the top ten. The sequencing used PBMCs, collected 45 days after the first yellow fever vaccination. Source of these receptors: a man younger than 35 who received the YFV17D yellow fever vaccine.

This clonotype was detected a few times. The CDR3 DNA sequence: TGTGCCAGCAGCACGCGGCAAGGGACTACCTACAATGAGCAGTTCTTC. Its protein product is CASSTRQGTTYNEQFF. The chain recombines TRBV5-4 with TRBJ2-1, with 7 bases aligning to TRBD2. V trimming: 4 bases; J trimming: 2 bases; junction bases outside the gene matches: 9. CDR3 length: 16 amino acids. Germline-derived CDR1 and CDR2 are SGHNT and YYREEE (reference sequence).

The chain joins TRBV7-2 to TRBJ2-3, with D uncertain. Germline values: CDR1 SGHTA, CDR2 FQGNSA. CDR3 length: 13 residues. Deletions cut 5 bases from V and 5 bases from J, with 11 bases between. This CDR3 reads CASSPPPQDTQYF. The DNA for the CDR3 is TGTGCCAGCAGCCCCCCCCCTCAAGATACGCAGTATTTT.

The sample holds many counts of this clonotype. This chain links TRBV6-2 or TRBV6-3 with TRBJ2-7; D unclear. CDR1 is MNHEY, CDR2 SVGEGT, per germline. The CDR3 extends over 13 amino acids. With 4 bases removed from V and 1 base from J, the gap between germline ends came to 8 bases. CDR3: CASSSPYSYEQYV. As DNA, the CDR3 is TGTGCCAGCAGTTCACCGTATTCCTACGAGCAGTACGTC.

This clonotype was observed at least ten times. Here the CDR3 reads CASSRQGETNEKLFF. CDR3 coding DNA: TGTGCCAGCAGCCGACAGGGGGAGACTAATGAAAAACTGTTTTTT. The genes are TRBV7-9 and TRBJ1-4, with TRBD1 identical over 9 bases. The V gene's germline CDR1 is SEHNR and CDR2 FQNEAQ (reference sequence). V lost 5 bases, J lost 2 bases, and 3 bases stayed unmatched. The CDR3 length is 15 residues.

This clonotype has just a few counts. The chain is built from TRBV7-8 and TRBJ2-3; the D gene is possibly TRBD2 (6 bases). The length of the CDR3 is 17 residues. CDR1 is SGHVS and CDR2 is FQNEAQ in the germline V gene. V was pared by 1 base and J by 0 bases, with 14 bases between. CDR3 coding DNA: TGTGCCAGCAGCTTAGTTTACCCGGGGGAGAGCACAGATACGCAGTATTTT. Its translation: CASSLVYPGESTDTQYF.

This clonotype was observed at least ten times. This rearrangement joins TRBV18 to TRBJ1-2, with D unclear. The CDR3 covers 14 residues. The germline CDR1 and CDR2 sequences are KGHSH and LQKENI. V lost 6 bases to trimming and J lost 0 bases, with 11 bases between them. The CDR3 DNA follows: TGTGCCAGCTCGTCACAAGAATCTAACTATGGCTACACCTTC. It encodes CASSSQESNYGYTF.

This clonotype has a count of ten or more. V usage is TRBV6-5 and J usage is TRBJ2-1, with 9 positions matching TRBD1. There are 16 residues in the CDR3. After removal of 7 bases from V and 10 bases from J, the junction contained 17 bases not matched to a gene. Germline V lookup: CDR1 MNHEY, CDR2 SVGAGI. The CDR3 region has the DNA TGTGCCAGCACCCGACGGCCGGGACAGGGCTCTCGGGAGCAGTTCTTC. Amino acids: CASTRRPGQGSREQFF.

In its sample, this clonotype was seen a few times. The chain links TRBV30 to TRBJ2-3; 7 bases fit TRBD2. CDR3 length equals 13 residues. J was trimmed by 6 bases and V by 4 bases; bases with no gene match: 7. Germline assignment: CDR1 GTSNPN and CDR2 SVGIG (reference sequence). CDR3 loop: CAWNGREGDTQYF. In DNA, the CDR3 is TGTGCCTGGAATGGCAGGGAGGGGGATACGCAGTATTTT.

The V gene is TRBV19, the J gene TRBJ2-7; 7 bases line up with TRBD1. The ends lost 4 bases at V and 4 bases at J; junction bases unmatched: 7. This CDR3 region has 14 residues. The germline CDR1 and CDR2 sequences are LNHDA and SQIVND (reference sequence). The chain's CDR3 is CASSNSGQRYEQYF. The CDR3 nucleotides are TGTGCCAGTAGTAACTCGGGACAGAGATACGAGCAGTACTTC.

The V and J genes are TRBV13 and TRBJ1-2, with unresolved D. Trimming took 3 bases from V and 8 from J, leaving 16 bases between them. The CDR3 has 14 amino acids. Germline V gene lookup returns CDR1 PRHDT and CDR2 FYEKMQ (reference sequence). CDR3 in amino acids: CASSFSRDTGGYTF. The DNA for the CDR3 is TGTGCCAGCAGCTTCTCCCGCGACACTGGAGGCTACACCTTC.

The chain carries TRBV6-2 or TRBV6-3 and TRBJ2-5; D gene unclear. V lost 0 bases, J lost 9 bases, and 8 bases lay in between. Germline V gene lookup returns CDR1 MNHEY and CDR2 SVGEGT. The CDR3 covers 12 residues. DNA of the CDR3: TGTGCCAGCAGTTACTCGAGTCCGGCCCAGTACTTC. It codes for CASSYSSPAQYF.

This clonotype was seen at least ten times. J is TRBJ2-4 and V is TRBV7-2; TRBD1 agrees at 10 bases. The germline V gene encodes CDR1 SGHTA and CDR2 FQGNSA. There are 17 residues in the CDR3. V lost 0 bases and J lost 1; bases outside the gene matches: 3. The CDR3, as DNA: TGTGCCAGCAGCTTAGCGCAGGGACAGGGGGCCAAAAACATTCAGTACTTC. It specifies CASSLAQGQGAKNIQYF.

This clonotype was picked up many times. This chain connects TRBV4-2 to TRBJ1-4; 11 nucleotides align to TRBD1. From germline, CDR1 is LGHNA and CDR2 YNFKEQ. This CDR3 has 16 amino acids. Trimming removed 0 bases from V and 7 bases from J; junction bases left unmatched: 4. CDR3 in amino acids: CASSQDAGTGGEKLFF. CDR3 bases: TGTGCCAGCAGCCAAGATGCGGGGACAGGGGGTGAAAAACTGTTTTTT.

This clonotype was counted many times. J is TRBJ2-7 and V is TRBV4-3; D possibly matches TRBD1 or TRBD2 (5 bases each). V lost 0 bases, J lost 3 bases, and 12 bases lay in between. Germline lookup yields CDR1 LGHNA and CDR2 YSLEER. This CDR3 region has 15 residues. The CDR3 region has the DNA TGCGCCAGCAGCCAAGATCTGGGGACGAGCTACGAGCAGTACTTC. Amino acid sequence: CASSQDLGTSYEQYF.

This clonotype appeared a few times. The V call is TRBV20-1, the J call TRBJ1-1, with a weak D call TRBD1 (5 bases). CDR3 length equals 16 residues. Trimming removed 0 bases from V and 5 bases from J, with 19 bases in between. Looked up from germline, CDR1 is DFQATT and CDR2 is SNEGSKA (reference sequence). The CDR3 region is CSARDPERQTGTEAFF. In DNA, the CDR3 is TGCAGTGCTAGAGATCCCGAACGACAGACGGGGACTGAAGCTTTCTTT.

This clonotype was found a few times. This chain links TRBV28 with TRBJ2-2, with D tentatively TRBD1 (6 bases). CDR1 MDHEN and CDR2 SYDVKM come from the germline V gene. The V gene lost 5 bases and the J gene lost 1 base, with 17 bases spanning the gap. There are 17 residues in the CDR3. CDR3 region: CASSPSAGAVNTGELFF. The CDR3 DNA reads as TGTGCCAGCAGTCCCTCGGCAGGGGCCGTGAACACCGGGGAGCTGTTTTTT.

This clonotype has a handful of counts. The V call is TRBV20-1, the J call TRBJ2-1; no clear D. CDR1 is DFQATT and CDR2 is SNEGSKA in the germline V gene (reference sequence). Trimming cost V 6 bases and J 8 bases, with 20 bases left between them. The CDR3 loop spans 14 amino acids. CDR3 loop: CSARSTKIKDEQFF. The DNA of the CDR3 is TGCAGTGCCAGATCAACTAAAATAAAGGATGAGCAGTTCTTC.

This clonotype was detected only a few times. The V and J genes are TRBV27 and TRBJ1-1, with 9 bases lining up with TRBD1. CDR3 length: 16 amino acids. Germline V gives CDR1 MNHEY, CDR2 SMNVEV (reference sequence). V lost 5 bases, J lost 2 bases, and 9 bases stayed unmatched. The CDR3 loop is CASSKEDRGVNTEAFF. Written as DNA, the CDR3 is TGTGCCAGCAGTAAAGAAGACAGGGGGGTAAACACTGAAGCTTTCTTT.

The chain combines TRBV7-8 with TRBJ1-2; the match to TRBD1 covers 9 bases. The CDR3 loop spans 17 amino acids. Germline V gives CDR1 SGHVS, CDR2 FQNEAQ. After removal of 5 bases from V and 4 bases from J, the junction contained 14 bases not matched to a gene. The CDR3 protein is CASSPLRGGQGTYGYTF. The CDR3 bases are TGTGCCAGCAGCCCCTTAAGGGGGGGACAGGGAACCTATGGCTACACCTTC.

The sample holds a few counts of this clonotype. The rearrangement links TRBV27 to TRBJ1-2; 8 bases align to TRBD1. Trimming cost V 3 bases and J 5 bases; bases outside gene matches: 8. The CDR3 spans 15 residues. Germline V gene lookup returns CDR1 MNHEY and CDR2 SMNVEV (reference sequence). The DNA of the CDR3 is TGTGCCAGCAGTTTCCAGGGGGCCGAGGCTTATGGCTACACCTTC. Translation gives CASSFQGAEAYGYTF.

The chain joins TRBV7-2 to TRBJ1-5, with TRBD1 as a possible D gene (5 bases). The ends were cut back, 1 base at V and 7 bases at J, with 11 bases in the middle. The CDR3 covers 14 residues. Germline-derived CDR1 and CDR2 are SGHTA and FQGNSA. As DNA, the CDR3 is TGTGCCAGCAGCTTAGTTACGGGGACGCAGCCCCAGCATTTT. Protein: CASSLVTGTQPQHF.

Many counts were recorded for this clonotype. The J gene is TRBJ1-2, the V gene TRBV4-2; no firm D call. V was trimmed by 1 base and J by 5 bases, leaving 8 bases between them. In germline, CDR1 is LGHNA, CDR2 YNFKEQ. There are 13 residues in the CDR3. The CDR3 DNA sequence: TGTGCCAGCAGCCAAGGGTCAGAATATGGCTACACCTTC. The encoded protein is CASSQGSEYGYTF.